This TCR beta chain was identified during a study of T cells after posttransplantation cyclophosphamide. Only in-frame clones appear in the TCRdb table, and some are missing; sequencing was by immunoSEQ multiplex PCR. The table has some 64,000 clones, roughly 93% seen once; the top ten hold about 3.2%. Germline CDR1 and CDR2: MNHNS and SASEGT. The CDR3 covers 14 residues. The germline V and J ends were trimmed by 1 base and 0 bases, with 4 bases remaining between them. In the case of this clone: Its cognate antigen is unknown.

On the day of bone marrow donation, the related graft donor provided peripheral blood. Study conclusions and caveats: Blood and skin or GI T cell repertoires showed limited TRB overlap. TRB clonality was highly associated with recipient CMV seropositivity and reactivation.

The genes are TRBV6-1 and TRBJ2-4; no reliable D call. The sample consisted of PBMCs. This TCR was sampled from a woman under 40 in good health and a related stem cell transplant donor. CDR3 sequence: CASSEDLAKNIQYF. The CDR3 bases are TGTGCCAGCAGTGAAGACCTAGCCAAAAACATTCAGTACTTC.